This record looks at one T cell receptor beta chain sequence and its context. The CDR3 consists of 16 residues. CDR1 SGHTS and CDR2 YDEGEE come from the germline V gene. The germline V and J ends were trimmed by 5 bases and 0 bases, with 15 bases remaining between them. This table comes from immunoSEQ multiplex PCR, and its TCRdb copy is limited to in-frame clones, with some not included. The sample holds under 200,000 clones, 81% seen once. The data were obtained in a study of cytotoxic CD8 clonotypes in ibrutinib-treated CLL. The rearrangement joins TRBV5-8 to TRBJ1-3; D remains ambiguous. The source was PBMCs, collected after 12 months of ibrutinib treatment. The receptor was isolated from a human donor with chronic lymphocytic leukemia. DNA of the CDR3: TGTGCCAGCAGTCTGAGAGGGAGGCTCTCTGGAAACACCATATATTTT. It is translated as CASSLRGRLSGNTIYF.